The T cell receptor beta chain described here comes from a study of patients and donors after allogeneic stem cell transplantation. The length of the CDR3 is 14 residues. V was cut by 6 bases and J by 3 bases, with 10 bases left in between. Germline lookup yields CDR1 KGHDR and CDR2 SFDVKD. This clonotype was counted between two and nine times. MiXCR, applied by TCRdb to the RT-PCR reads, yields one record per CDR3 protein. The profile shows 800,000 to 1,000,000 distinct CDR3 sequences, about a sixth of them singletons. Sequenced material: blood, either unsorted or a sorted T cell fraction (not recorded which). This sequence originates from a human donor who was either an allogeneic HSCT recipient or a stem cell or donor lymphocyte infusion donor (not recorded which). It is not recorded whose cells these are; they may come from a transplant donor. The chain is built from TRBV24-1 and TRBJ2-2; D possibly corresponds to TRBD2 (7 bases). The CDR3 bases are TGTGCCACCAGTCGGGGGGCGTACACCGGGGAGCTGTTTTTT. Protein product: CATSRGAYTGELFF.